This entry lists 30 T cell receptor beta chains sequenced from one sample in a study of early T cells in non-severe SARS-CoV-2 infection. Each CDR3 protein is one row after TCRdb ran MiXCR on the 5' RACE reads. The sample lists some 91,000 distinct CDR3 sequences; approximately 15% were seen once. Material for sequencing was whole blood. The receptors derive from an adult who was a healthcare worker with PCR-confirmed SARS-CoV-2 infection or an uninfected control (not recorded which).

Written as DNA, the CDR3 is TGCAGCGTTGAAGGCCAGAACACCGGGGAGCTGTTTTTT. Its protein is CSVEGQNTGELFF. The chain carries TRBV29-1 and TRBJ2-2; unclear D gene. The V gene lost 1 base and the J gene lost 1 base, with 4 bases spanning the gap. Germline V lookup: CDR1 SQVTM, CDR2 ANQGSEA. CDR3 length: 13 residues.

For the CDR3, the DNA is TGTGCCAGCAGTGAGGCCGGGACAGCTGGCTACACCTTC. It is translated as CASSEAGTAGYTF. The chain joins TRBV2 to TRBJ1-2; 7 bases are shared with TRBD1. Trimming removed 3 bases from V and 7 bases from J; junction bases left unmatched: 5. CDR3 length equals 13 residues. Germline V gene sequence: CDR1 SNHLY, CDR2 FYNNEI.

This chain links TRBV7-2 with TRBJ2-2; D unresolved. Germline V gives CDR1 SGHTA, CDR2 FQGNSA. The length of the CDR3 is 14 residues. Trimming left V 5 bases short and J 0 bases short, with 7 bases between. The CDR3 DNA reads TGTGCCAGCAGCCCCACTACGAACACCGGGGAGCTGTTTTTT. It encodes CASSPTTNTGELFF.

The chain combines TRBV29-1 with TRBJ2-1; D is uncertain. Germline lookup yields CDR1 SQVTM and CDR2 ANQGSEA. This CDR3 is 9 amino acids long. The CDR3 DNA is TGCACCCGGTACAATGAGCAGTTCTTC. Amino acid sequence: CTRYNEQFF.

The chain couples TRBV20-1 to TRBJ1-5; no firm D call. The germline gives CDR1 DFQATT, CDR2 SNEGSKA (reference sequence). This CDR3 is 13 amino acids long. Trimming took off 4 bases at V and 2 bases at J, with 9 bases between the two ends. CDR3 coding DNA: TGCAGTGCTACTTACGAGGGCAATCAGCCCCAGCATTTT. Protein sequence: CSATYEGNQPQHF.

The CDR3, as DNA: TGCAGTGCTAGAGGCGACAGGGATCGGCCCCAGCATTTT. Translation: CSARGDRDRPQHF. V gene TRBV20-1 combines with J gene TRBJ1-5, with 7 bases identical to TRBD1. Losses at the gene ends were 1 base for V and 9 bases for J; bases not matched to a gene: 6. Germline-derived CDR1 and CDR2 are DFQATT and SNEGSKA (reference sequence). CDR3 length: 13 residues.

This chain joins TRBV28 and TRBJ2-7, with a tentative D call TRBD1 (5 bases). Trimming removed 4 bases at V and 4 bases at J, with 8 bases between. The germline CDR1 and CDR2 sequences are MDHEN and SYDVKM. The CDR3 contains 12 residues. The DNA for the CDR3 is TGTGCCAGCAGTTCCCCAGGGTACGAGCAGTACTTC. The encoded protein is CASSSPGYEQYF.

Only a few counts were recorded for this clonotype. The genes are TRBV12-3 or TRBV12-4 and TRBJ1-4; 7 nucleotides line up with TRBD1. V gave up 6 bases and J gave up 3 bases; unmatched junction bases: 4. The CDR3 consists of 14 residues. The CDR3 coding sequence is TGTGCCAGCAGCTCCGGGACAGCTAATGAAAAACTGTTTTTT. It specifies CASSSGTANEKLFF.

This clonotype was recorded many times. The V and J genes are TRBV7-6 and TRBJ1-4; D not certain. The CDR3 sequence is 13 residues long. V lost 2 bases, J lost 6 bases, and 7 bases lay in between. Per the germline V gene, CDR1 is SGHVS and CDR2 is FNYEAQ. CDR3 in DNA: TGTGCCAGCAGCTTAAGGGTAGATGAAAAACTGTTTTTT. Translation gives CASSLRVDEKLFF.

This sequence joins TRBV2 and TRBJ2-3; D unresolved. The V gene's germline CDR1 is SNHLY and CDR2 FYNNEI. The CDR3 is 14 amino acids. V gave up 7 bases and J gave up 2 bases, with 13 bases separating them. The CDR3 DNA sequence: TGTGCCAGCACCCAACAACTTACCACAGATACGCAGTATTTT. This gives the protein CASTQQLTTDTQYF.

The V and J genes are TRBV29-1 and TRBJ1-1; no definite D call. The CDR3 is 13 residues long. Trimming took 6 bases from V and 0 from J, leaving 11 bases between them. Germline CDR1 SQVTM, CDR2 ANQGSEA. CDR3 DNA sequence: TGCAGCGTACTTACTCCCATGAACACTGAAGCTTTCTTT. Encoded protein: CSVLTPMNTEAFF. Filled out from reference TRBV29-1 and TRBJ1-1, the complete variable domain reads SAVISQKPSRDICQRGTSLTIQCQVDSQVTMMFWYRQQPGQSLTLIATANQGSEATYESGFVIDKFPISRPNLTFSTLTVSNMSPEDSSIYLCSVLTPMNTEAFFGQGTRLTVV.

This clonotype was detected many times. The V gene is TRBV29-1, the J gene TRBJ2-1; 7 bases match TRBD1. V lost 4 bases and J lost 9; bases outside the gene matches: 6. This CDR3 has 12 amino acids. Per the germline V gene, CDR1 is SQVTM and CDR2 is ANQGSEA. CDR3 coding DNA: TGCAGCGTTGGGGGACAGTTTAGTGAGCAGTTCTTC. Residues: CSVGGQFSEQFF.

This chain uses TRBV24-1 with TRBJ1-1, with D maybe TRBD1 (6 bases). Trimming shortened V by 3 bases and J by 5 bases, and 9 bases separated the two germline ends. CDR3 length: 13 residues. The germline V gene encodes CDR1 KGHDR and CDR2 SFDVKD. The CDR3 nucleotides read TGTGCCACCAGTGATGGGGACACTACTGAAGCTTTCTTT. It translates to CATSDGDTTEAFF.

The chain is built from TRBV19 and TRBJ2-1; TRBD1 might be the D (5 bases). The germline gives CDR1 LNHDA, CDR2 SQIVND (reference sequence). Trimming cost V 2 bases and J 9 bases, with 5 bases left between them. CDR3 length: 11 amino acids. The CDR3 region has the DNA TGTGCCAGTAGTATAAGGGGTGAGCAGTTCTTC. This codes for CASSIRGEQFF.

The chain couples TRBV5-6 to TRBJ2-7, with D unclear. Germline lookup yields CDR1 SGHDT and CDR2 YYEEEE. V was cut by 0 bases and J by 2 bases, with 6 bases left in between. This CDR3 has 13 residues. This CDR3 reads CASSLGSAYEQYF. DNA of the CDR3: TGTGCCAGCAGCTTGGGCTCTGCCTACGAGCAGTACTTC.

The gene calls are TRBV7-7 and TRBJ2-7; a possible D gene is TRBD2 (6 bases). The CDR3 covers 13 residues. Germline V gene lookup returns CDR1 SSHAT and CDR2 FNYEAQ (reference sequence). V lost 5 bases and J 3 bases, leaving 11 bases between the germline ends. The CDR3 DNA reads TGTGCCAGCAGCCCTGGACTAAACTACGAGCAGTACTTC. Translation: CASSPGLNYEQYF.

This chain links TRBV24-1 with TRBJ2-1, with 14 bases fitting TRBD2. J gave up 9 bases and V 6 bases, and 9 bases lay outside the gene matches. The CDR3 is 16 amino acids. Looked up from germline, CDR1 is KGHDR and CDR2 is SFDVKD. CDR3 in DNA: TGTGCCACCAGTTCTCGACTAGCGGGAGGGCGGCTTGAGCAGTTCTTC. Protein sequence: CATSSRLAGGRLEQFF.

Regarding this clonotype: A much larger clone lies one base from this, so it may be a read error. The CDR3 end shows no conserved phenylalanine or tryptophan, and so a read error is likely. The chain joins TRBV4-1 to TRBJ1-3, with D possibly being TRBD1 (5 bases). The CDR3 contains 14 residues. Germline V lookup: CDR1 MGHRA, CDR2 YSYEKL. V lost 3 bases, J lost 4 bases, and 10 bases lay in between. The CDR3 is CASSHPTEGNTIYS. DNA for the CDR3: TGCGCCAGCAGCCACCCGACAGAAGGAAACACCATATATTCT.

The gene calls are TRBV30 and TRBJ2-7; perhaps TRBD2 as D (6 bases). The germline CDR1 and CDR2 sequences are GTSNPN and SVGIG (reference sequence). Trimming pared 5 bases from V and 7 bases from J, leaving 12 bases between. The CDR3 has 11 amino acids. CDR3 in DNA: TGTGCCTGGGACGTAGGAGGGGAGCAGTACTTC. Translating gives CAWDVGGEQYF.

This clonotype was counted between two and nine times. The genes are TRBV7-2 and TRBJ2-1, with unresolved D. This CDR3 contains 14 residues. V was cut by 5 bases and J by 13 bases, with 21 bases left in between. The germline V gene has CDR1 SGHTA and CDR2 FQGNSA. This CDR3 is CASSVSLSAQIQFF. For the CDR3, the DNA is TGTGCCAGCAGCGTCTCCCTGTCTGCGCAGATTCAGTTCTTC.

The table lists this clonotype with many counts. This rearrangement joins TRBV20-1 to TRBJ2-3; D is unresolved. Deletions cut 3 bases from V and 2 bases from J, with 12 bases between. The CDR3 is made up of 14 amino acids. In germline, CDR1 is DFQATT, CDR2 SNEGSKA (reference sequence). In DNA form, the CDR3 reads TGCAGTGCTAGTGGGGTTGGGGACACAGATACGCAGTATTTT. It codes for CSASGVGDTDTQYF.

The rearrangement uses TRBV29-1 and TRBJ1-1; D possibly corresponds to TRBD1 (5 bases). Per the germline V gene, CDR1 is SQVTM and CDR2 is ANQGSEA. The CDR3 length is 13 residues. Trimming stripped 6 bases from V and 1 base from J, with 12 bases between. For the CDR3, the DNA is TGCAGCGTGGCCGGGGGGGAGAACACTGAAGCTTTCTTT. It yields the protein CSVAGGENTEAFF.

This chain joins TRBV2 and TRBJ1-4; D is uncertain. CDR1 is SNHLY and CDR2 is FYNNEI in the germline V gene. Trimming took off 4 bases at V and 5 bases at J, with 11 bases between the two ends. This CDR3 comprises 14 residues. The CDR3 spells CASSVDYQNEKLFF. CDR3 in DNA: TGTGCCAGCAGTGTCGACTACCAAAATGAAAAACTGTTTTTT.

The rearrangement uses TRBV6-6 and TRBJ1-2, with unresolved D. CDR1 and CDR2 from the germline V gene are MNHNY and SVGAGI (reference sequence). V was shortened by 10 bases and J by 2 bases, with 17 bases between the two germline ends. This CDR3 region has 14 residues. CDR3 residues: CATHRGSQNYGYTF. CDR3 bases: TGTGCCACCCACCGGGGAAGCCAAAACTATGGCTACACCTTC.

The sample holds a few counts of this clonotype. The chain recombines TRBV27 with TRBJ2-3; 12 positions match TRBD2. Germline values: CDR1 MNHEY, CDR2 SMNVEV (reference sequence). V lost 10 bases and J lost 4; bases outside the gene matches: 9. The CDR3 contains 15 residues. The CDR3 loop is CATDPSGRGSDTQYF. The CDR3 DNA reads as TGTGCCACCGACCCTAGCGGGAGGGGGTCAGATACGCAGTATTTT.

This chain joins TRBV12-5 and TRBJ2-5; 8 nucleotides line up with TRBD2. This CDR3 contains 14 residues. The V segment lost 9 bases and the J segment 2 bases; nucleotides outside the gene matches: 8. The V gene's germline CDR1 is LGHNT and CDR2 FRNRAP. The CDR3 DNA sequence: TGTGCTAGATCAGTAACTAGCGGACAAGAGACCCAGTACTTC. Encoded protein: CARSVTSGQETQYF.

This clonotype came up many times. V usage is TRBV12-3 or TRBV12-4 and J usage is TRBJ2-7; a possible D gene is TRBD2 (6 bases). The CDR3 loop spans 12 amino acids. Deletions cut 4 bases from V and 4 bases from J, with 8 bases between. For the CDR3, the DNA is TGTGCCAGCAGTTCGCGGGGTTACGAGCAGTACTTC. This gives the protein CASSSRGYEQYF.

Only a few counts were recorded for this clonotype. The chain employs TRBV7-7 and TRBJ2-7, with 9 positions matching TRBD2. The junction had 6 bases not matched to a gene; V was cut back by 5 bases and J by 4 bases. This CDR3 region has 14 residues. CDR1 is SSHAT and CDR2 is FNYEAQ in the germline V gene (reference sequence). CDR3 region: CASSPSGTRYEQYF. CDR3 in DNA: TGTGCCAGCAGCCCTAGCGGGACGCGGTACGAGCAGTACTTC.

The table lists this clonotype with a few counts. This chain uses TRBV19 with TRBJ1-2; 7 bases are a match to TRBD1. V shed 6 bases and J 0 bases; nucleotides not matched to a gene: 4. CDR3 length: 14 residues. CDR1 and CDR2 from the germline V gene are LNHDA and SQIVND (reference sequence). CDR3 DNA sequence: TGTGCCAGTAGCAATACAGGGGCTAACTATGGCTACACCTTC. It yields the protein CASSNTGANYGYTF.

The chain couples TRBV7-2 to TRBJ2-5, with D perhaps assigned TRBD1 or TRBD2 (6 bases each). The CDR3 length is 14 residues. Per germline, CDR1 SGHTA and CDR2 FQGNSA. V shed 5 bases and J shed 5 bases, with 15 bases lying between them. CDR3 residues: CASSARGVAETQYF. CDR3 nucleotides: TGTGCCAGCAGCGCAAGGGGGGTGGCGGAGACCCAGTACTTC.